This TCR beta chain was profiled in a study of response to subunit inactivated influenza vaccine. Each CDR3 protein is one row after TCRdb ran MiXCR on the RT-PCR reads. The sample carries hundreds of thousands of distinct CDR3 sequences, approximately 7.7% recorded once. Comments on this clonotype: Its antigen is unknown. An end of the junction differs from the germline gene, which may be a read error.

The CDR3 has 15 amino acids. The germline CDR1 and CDR2 sequences are DFQATT and SNEGSKA (reference sequence). Overall study results and limits: That few new T cells are recruited by each seasonal influenza vaccination was the authors' suggestion.

The chain recombines TRBV20-1 with TRBJ2-5, with TRBD2 matching 8 bases. The sequenced sample was PBMCs from blood, obtained around 25 months after vaccination. The TCR sequence derives from a man aged 50-75 years who received an inactivated influenza vaccine. CDR3 region: CSATPPLAGQETQYF. The CDR3 DNA follows: TGCAGTGCCACCCCCCCTTTAGCGGGGCAAGAGACCCAGTACTTT.